This T cell receptor beta chain was found in a study of CD8 T cells in Susac syndrome. Turning to the study itself: Patients with Susac syndrome had blood drawn and were at that point therapy-naive, on corticosteroids, or on intravenous immunoglobulin alone. General study points: Clonal expansion was missing from Susac syndrome CD4+ T cell repertoires.

RNA amounts of about 0.45 to 1 ug underwent reverse transcription with random hexamers. Each CDR3 protein is one row after TCRdb ran MiXCR on the immunoSEQ multiplex PCR reads. In the table there are about 140,000 distinct CDR3 sequences, more than 85% of which are singletons. V was clipped by 8 bases and J by 4 bases; unmatched bases: 7. Germline assignment: CDR1 SQVTM and CDR2 ANQGSEA. The length of the CDR3 is 12 residues. This clonotype was counted a single time. As yet, its antigen is unknown. Sequencing targeted TCR beta in blood CD8+ and CD4+ T cells. The diagnostic criteria for definite or probable disease, as recently defined, were met by the patients with Susac syndrome.

The receptor was derived from a human donor with Susac syndrome. V usage is TRBV29-1 and J usage is TRBJ2-5; 7 bases are shared with TRBD1. Sequencing was performed on CD4+ T cells from PBMCs. This chain's CDR3 is CSIHRDRETQYF. DNA of the CDR3: TGCAGCATTCACAGGGACAGAGAGACCCAGTACTTC.